These 12 T cell receptor beta chains were all obtained from the same sample, sequenced in a study of blood T cell repertoires in COVID-19. The data were produced by immunoSEQ multiplex PCR, yet TCRdb's version contains in-frame clones alone and is incomplete. Among about 140,000 clones listed, 84% were seen once. Sample: peripheral blood. These receptor sequences come from a human donor in a cohort sampled during active COVID-19.

V is TRBV7-9 and J is TRBJ1-5; D may be TRBD1 (6 bases). The V and J ends lost 5 bases and 0 bases respectively, with 23 bases between them. The CDR3 contains 19 residues. Germline CDR1 and CDR2: SEHNR and FQNEAQ (reference sequence). The CDR3 DNA follows: TGTGCCAGCAGCCTAGAGGCCGGACAGTACCTTCATAGCAATCAGCCCCAGCATTTT. Protein product: CASSLEAGQYLHSNQPQHF.

This clone was counted between two and nine times. CDR3 region: CAWSVPQGVGYTF. The CDR3 DNA follows: TGTGCCTGGAGTGTACCCCAAGGGGTCGGCTACACCTTC. The chain combines TRBV30 with TRBJ1-2; a possible D gene is TRBD1 (5 bases). This CDR3 has 13 amino acids. Trimming pared 0 bases from V and 8 bases from J, leaving 13 bases between. Germline CDR1 GTSNPN, CDR2 SVGIG (reference sequence).

CDR3 DNA sequence: TGTGCCAGCAGCTGGCGACAGGTCGGCTATGGCTACACCTTC. Protein product: CASSWRQVGYGYTF. The genes are TRBV5-6 and TRBJ1-2, with D possibly matching TRBD1 (6 bases). Germline V gives CDR1 SGHDT, CDR2 YYEEEE. The CDR3 consists of 14 residues. The ends were cut back, 3 bases at V and 4 bases at J, with 13 bases in the middle.

The chain has TRBV10-2 and TRBJ1-6; no clear D. Germline V CDR1 and CDR2: WSHSY, SAAADI. Trimming removed 1 base from V and 7 bases from J, with 11 bases in between. The CDR3 covers 15 residues. For the CDR3, the DNA is TGCGCCAGCAGTGAGTACGCGGGCGGAAATTCACCCCTCCACTTT. It specifies CASSEYAGGNSPLHF.

This chain uses TRBV30 with TRBJ1-2; maybe TRBD1 (6 bases). Germline V gives CDR1 GTSNPN, CDR2 SVGIG (reference sequence). The CDR3 sequence is 13 residues long. Trimming removed 4 bases from V and 1 base from J, with 10 bases in between. CDR3 amino acids: CAWTGDINYGYTF. The CDR3 DNA sequence: TGTGCCTGGACAGGGGATATTAACTATGGCTACACCTTC.

The chain carries TRBV6-5 and TRBJ1-2; maybe TRBD1 (6 bases). This CDR3 contains 14 residues. Per germline, CDR1 MNHEY and CDR2 SVGAGI. V was cut by 5 bases and J by 0 bases, with 10 bases left in between. CDR3 residues: CASSPGQSNYGYTF. The CDR3 nucleotides are TGTGCCAGCAGTCCAGGACAGTCTAACTATGGCTACACCTTC.

The V and J genes are TRBV5-1 and TRBJ1-6, with no clear D. Germline assignment: CDR1 SGHRS and CDR2 YFSETQ. The CDR3 is 15 residues long. Deletions cut 4 bases from V and 6 bases from J, with 14 bases between. The CDR3 coding sequence is TGCGCCAGCAGCGCCCCGGAGGGCCTTAATTCACCCCTCCACTTT. Its translation is CASSAPEGLNSPLHF.

The chain links TRBV12-3 or TRBV12-4 to TRBJ1-2; D not resolved. The CDR3 has 13 residues. Trimming stripped 6 bases from V and 1 base from J, with 9 bases between. CDR3 DNA sequence: TGTGCCAGCAGCCTCGGGGTTAACTATGGCTACACCTTC. It yields the protein CASSLGVNYGYTF.

Here the CDR3 DNA reads TGTGCCAGCAGTTACTCAATTAGACAGGGGGCGGACACCGGGGAGCTGTTTTTT. Translation gives CASSYSIRQGADTGELFF. The gene calls are TRBV6-2 or TRBV6-3 and TRBJ2-2, with 10 bases fitting TRBD1. There are 18 residues in the CDR3. Germline V gives CDR1 MNHEY, CDR2 SVGEGT. The V segment lost 0 bases and the J segment 3 bases; nucleotides outside the gene matches: 7.

V and J are TRBV18 and TRBJ1-6, with D hard to call. Germline CDR1 is KGHSH and CDR2 is LQKENI. The ends were cut back, 5 bases at V and 10 bases at J, with 15 bases in the middle. The CDR3 has 14 residues. DNA for the CDR3: TGTGCCAGCTCATCAGAGAGGGAGGTCTCACCCCTCCACTTT. Its translation: CASSSEREVSPLHF.

The chain employs TRBV3-1 (or the pseudogene TRBV3-2) and TRBJ1-3; D is unresolved. The CDR3 spans 15 residues. V gave up 0 bases and J gave up 2 bases, with 8 bases separating them. Germline-derived CDR1 and CDR2 are LGHDT and YNNKEL (reference sequence). The CDR3 is CASSQDLFPGNTIYF. The CDR3 DNA sequence: TGTGCCAGCAGCCAAGATCTGTTCCCTGGAAACACCATATATTTT.

Written as DNA, the CDR3 is TGTGCCACCAGGGGCGGGTCCTATAATTCACCCCTCCACTTT. This sequence encodes CATRGGSYNSPLHF. The V and J genes are TRBV15 and TRBJ1-6; D unclear. The CDR3 is made up of 14 amino acids. Germline CDR1 and CDR2: LNHNV and YYDKDF (reference sequence). Trimming took off 6 bases at V and 1 base at J, with 7 bases between the two ends. Variable domain in full (rest from reference TRBV15 and TRBJ1-6): DAMVIQNPRYQVTQFGKPVTLSCSQTLNHNVMYWYQQKSSQAPKLLFHYYDKDFNNEADTPDNFQSRRPNTSFCFLDIRSPGLGDTAMYLCATRGGSYNSPLHFGNGTRLTVT.